These T cell receptor beta chains were read from a single sample in a study of blood T cell repertoires in COVID-19. Here immunoSEQ multiplex PCR was the method, and the copy in TCRdb shows in-frame clones only, minus some. The sample holds under 450,000 clones, roughly 80% seen once. Sequencing was performed on peripheral blood. All receptors come from a human donor with acute or convalescent COVID-19. The donor label of this sample is uncertain. CDR3s include the opening cysteine and the closing phenylalanine or tryptophan. Each record gives: CDR3 protein, CDR3 DNA, V gene, clone size, D gene, J gene. A D gene is named only where the DNA matches it firmly. Clone size is given for some rows only: seen once, a few or many times, or a class if the clone is expanded.

CDR3: CASSSIASTDTQYF; DNA: TGCGCCAGCAGCTCGATAGCTAGCACAGATACGCAGTATTTT; V: TRBV5-1; size: -; D: -; J: TRBJ2-3
CDR3: CASRRGTGGSPLHF; DNA: TGTGCCAGCAGACGGGGGACAGGGGGTTCACCCCTCCACTTT; V: TRBV28; size: -; D: TRBD1; J: TRBJ1-6
CDR3: CAWRRDRTNSGNTVYF; DNA: TGTGCCTGGAGACGGGACAGGACTAACTCTGGAAACACCGTATATTTT; V: TRBV30; size: -; D: TRBD1; J: TRBJ1-3
CDR3: CASSWGTGASSYEQYF; DNA: TGTGCCAGCAGCTGGGGGACAGGTGCAAGCTCCTACGAGCAGTACTTC; V: TRBV11-2; size: -; D: TRBD1; J: TRBJ2-7
CDR3: CASSELDRTNTEAFF; DNA: TGTGCCAGCAGTGAATTGGACAGGACGAACACTGAAGCTTTCTTT; V: TRBV6-1; size: -; D: TRBD1; J: TRBJ1-1
CDR3: CSVAYTGGNTIYF; DNA: TGCAGCGTGGCCTATACAGGGGGGAACACCATATATTTT; V: TRBV29-1; size: -; D: TRBD1; J: TRBJ1-3
CDR3: CASSPTGLKSTDEQFF; DNA: TGTGCCAGCAGCCCTACCGGACTTAAGAGTACGGATGAGCAGTTCTTC; V: TRBV6-2/TRBV6-3; size: -; D: -; J: TRBJ2-1
CDR3: CASSVGTGSANYGYTF; DNA: TGCGCCAGCAGCGTGGGGACAGGGTCAGCTAACTATGGCTACACCTTC; V: TRBV5-1; size: -; D: TRBD1; J: TRBJ1-2
CDR3: CASSRTAAGTSGLAYEQYF; DNA: TGTGCCAGCTCTCGGACCGCTGCCGGGACTAGCGGGCTTGCCTACGAGCAGTACTTC; V: TRBV5-5; size: -; D: TRBD2; J: TRBJ2-7
CDR3: CASSLILGGFFQETQYF; DNA: TGTGCCAGCAGCTTGATTCTTGGCGGCTTCTTCCAAGAGACCCAGTACTTC; V: TRBV5-6; size: -; D: -; J: TRBJ2-5
CDR3: CAIGETPGYTF; DNA: TGTGCCATCGGAGAGACGCCAGGCTACACCTTC; V: TRBV10-3; size: -; D: -; J: TRBJ1-2
CDR3: CASSQDLRGGTADTQYF; DNA: TGTGCCAGCAGCCAAGATCTCCGGGGGGGCACCGCAGATACGCAGTATTTT; V: TRBV4-2; size: -; D: TRBD2; J: TRBJ2-3
CDR3: CSVAQLAGGRETQYF; DNA: TGCAGCGTCGCGCAACTAGCGGGAGGGCGAGAGACCCAGTACTTC; V: TRBV29-1; size: -; D: TRBD2; J: TRBJ2-5
CDR3: CASGPEKAATEAFF; DNA: TGTGCCAGCGGCCCGGAAAAGGCGGCCACTGAAGCTTTCTTT; V: TRBV7-9; size: -; D: -; J: TRBJ1-1
CDR3: CASSLVGISDSLGHGYTF; DNA: TGTGCCAGCAGCTTGGTGGGGATCTCGGACAGTCTTGGGCATGGCTACACCTTC; V: TRBV5-6; size: -; D: -; J: TRBJ1-2
CDR3: CATDGTSGNEQFF; DNA: TGTGCCACCGACGGGACTAGCGGGAATGAGCAGTTCTTC; V: TRBV24-1; size: -; D: TRBD2; J: TRBJ2-1
CDR3: CASSFRLAGTNEQFF; DNA: TGTGCCAGCAGCTTTAGACTAGCGGGTACCAATGAGCAGTTCTTC; V: TRBV3-1/TRBV3-2; size: few; D: TRBD2; J: TRBJ2-1
CDR3: CASSLQGGTEAFF; DNA: TGTGCCAGCAGTTTGCAGGGAGGAACTGAAGCTTTCTTT; V: TRBV12-3/TRBV12-4; size: -; D: -; J: TRBJ1-1
CDR3: CASSLGLAGPSQQFF; DNA: TGTGCCAGCAGCTTGGGACTAGCGGGTCCAAGCCAGCAGTTCTTC; V: TRBV5-4; size: -; D: TRBD2; J: TRBJ2-1
CDR3: CASSPGTGDSPLHF; DNA: TGTGCCAGCAGCCCCGGGACTGGCGATTCACCCCTCCACTTT; V: TRBV3-1/TRBV3-2; size: -; D: -; J: TRBJ1-6
CDR3: CASSETPIGYYEQYF; DNA: TGTGCCAGCAGTGAAACGCCGATCGGTTACTACGAGCAGTACTTC; V: TRBV6-1; size: -; D: -; J: TRBJ2-7
CDR3: CASSEGAGGNQPQHF; DNA: TGTGCCAGCAGTGAAGGCGCAGGGGGCAATCAGCCCCAGCATTTT; V: TRBV6-1; size: few; D: -; J: TRBJ1-5
CDR3: CSVRVSGRGFRNEQFF; DNA: TGCAGCGTTCGAGTTTCCGGGAGGGGTTTTAGGAATGAGCAGTTCTTC; V: TRBV29-1; size: -; D: TRBD2; J: TRBJ2-1
CDR3: CASSEFKGAVEKLFF; DNA: TGTGCCAGCAGTGAATTTAAGGGGGCGGTTGAAAAACTGTTTTTT; V: TRBV25-1; size: few; D: TRBD1; J: TRBJ1-4
CDR3: CAWSGQSIYGYTF; DNA: TGTGCCTGGAGTGGCCAGTCAATTTATGGCTACACCTTC; V: TRBV30; size: -; D: -; J: TRBJ1-2
CDR3: CASSHRLAGGFTSTDTQYF; DNA: TGTGCCAGCAGCCACCGACTAGCGGGGGGGTTCACTAGCACAGATACGCAGTATTTT; V: TRBV5-8; size: once; D: TRBD2; J: TRBJ2-3
CDR3: CATSRDQAGTYEQYF; DNA: TGTGCCACCAGCAGGGATCAAGCGGGGACCTACGAGCAGTACTTC; V: TRBV15; size: few; D: TRBD2; J: TRBJ2-7
CDR3: CASSPPGGASYEQYF; DNA: TGTGCCAGCAGTCCCCCCGGGGGGGCTTCCTACGAGCAGTACTTC; V: TRBV28; size: -; D: TRBD2; J: TRBJ2-7
CDR3: CASSLGRDTGELFF; DNA: TGTGCCAGCAGCTTAGGCAGGGACACCGGGGAGCTGTTTTTT; V: TRBV11-2; size: few; D: -; J: TRBJ2-2
CDR3: CASSPRQAEETQYF; DNA: TGTGCCAGCAGCCCCCGACAGGCGGAAGAGACCCAGTACTTC; V: TRBV7-8; size: once; D: -; J: TRBJ2-5
CDR3: CASKTGANTGELFF; DNA: TGTGCCAGCAAGACAGGGGCGAACACCGGGGAGCTGTTTTTT; V: TRBV7-9; size: once; D: TRBD1; J: TRBJ2-2
CDR3: CASSQRPTYRDEQFF; DNA: TGTGCCAGCAGCCAACGACCAACCTACAGGGACGAGCAGTTCTTC; V: TRBV5-5; size: once; D: -; J: TRBJ2-1
CDR3: CASSEEQVYGYTF; DNA: TGTGCCAGCAGTGAAGAACAGGTCTATGGCTACACCTTC; V: TRBV2; size: -; D: -; J: TRBJ1-2
CDR3: CASSKNRGWTGELFF; DNA: TGTGCCAGCAGCAAAAACAGGGGGTGGACCGGGGAGCTGTTTTTT; V: TRBV7-8; size: -; D: TRBD1; J: TRBJ2-2
CDR3: CASSLGGSYYEQYF; DNA: TGTGCCAGCAGCTTGGGCGGGAGTTACTACGAGCAGTACTTC; V: TRBV5-4; size: few; D: TRBD2; J: TRBJ2-7
CDR3: CASSSYRGQRVNEQYF; DNA: TGTGCCAGCAGCTCCTACAGGGGGCAAAGAGTTAACGAGCAGTACTTC; V: TRBV11-2; size: -; D: TRBD1; J: TRBJ2-7
CDR3: CASSPEGGANYGYTF; DNA: TGTGCCAGCAGCCCGGAAGGCGGCGCTAACTATGGCTACACCTTC; V: TRBV6-6; size: -; D: -; J: TRBJ1-2
CDR3: CASSPAGQKFEAFF; DNA: TGTGCCAGCTCACCCGCGGGACAGAAGTTTGAAGCTTTCTTT; V: TRBV18; size: -; D: TRBD1; J: TRBJ1-1
CDR3: CASSSLKTGPSAGNTIYF; DNA: TGTGCCAGCAGCTCTCTAAAGACAGGGCCCTCGGCTGGAAACACCATATATTTT; V: TRBV5-5; size: -; D: TRBD1; J: TRBJ1-3
CDR3: CASSLGAGVNLDTQYF; DNA: TGTGCCAGCAGCTTAGGAGCGGGAGTCAATTTAGATACGCAGTATTTT; V: TRBV11-3; size: -; D: TRBD2; J: TRBJ2-3
CDR3: CASSQGGQETQYF; DNA: TGTGCCAGCAGTCAAGGCGGACAAGAGACCCAGTACTTC; V: TRBV6-2/TRBV6-3; size: -; D: -; J: TRBJ2-5
CDR3: CASSLGGTDNQPQHF; DNA: TGCGCCAGCAGCTTGGGAGGGACAGATAATCAGCCCCAGCATTTT; V: TRBV5-1; size: -; D: TRBD1; J: TRBJ1-5
CDR3: CASSTEQGIGVEQFF; DNA: TGTGCCAGCAGTACAGAACAGGGAATTGGAGTTGAGCAGTTCTTC; V: TRBV2; size: -; D: -; J: TRBJ2-1
CDR3: CASRTGITGELFF; DNA: TGTGCCAGCAGAACAGGGATCACCGGGGAGCTGTTTTTT; V: TRBV6-5; size: -; D: -; J: TRBJ2-2
CDR3: CASSQDLGTPRGGYTF; DNA: TGCGCCAGCAGCCAAGATCTGGGGACTCCGAGGGGCGGCTACACCTTC; V: TRBV4-1; size: -; D: -; J: TRBJ1-2
CDR3: CASSLRKGSGSYGYTF; DNA: TGTGCCAGCAGTTTAAGAAAGGGCAGCGGATCCTATGGCTACACCTTC; V: TRBV28; size: -; D: -; J: TRBJ1-2
CDR3: CASRGGGTGELFF; DNA: TGTGCCAGCAGAGGGGGGGGCACCGGGGAGCTGTTTTTT; V: TRBV2; size: once; D: -; J: TRBJ2-2